Reported below is one T cell receptor beta chain. The antigen is not known. CDR3 length: 15 amino acids. Germline V gene lookup returns CDR1 SGDLS and CDR2 YYNGEE. With 0 bases clipped from V and 3 bases from J, the junction kept 4 bases outside the gene matches. The record originates from a study of T-cell memory formation after mild COVID-19. General study results and limits: Contracting CD8+ clones were enriched in EMRA, CD4+ mainly in CM and EM. Cross-reactive memory seemingly joined, as some responding clones were found in pre-infection memory. Whether second-wave clones peaking at day 37 were SARS-CoV-2 specific went unconfirmed.

TCRdb processed the 5' RACE reads anew with MiXCR; each CDR3 protein has one entry. The table shows about 500,000 distinct CDR3 sequences, with roughly 22% occurring only once. The sequencing sample was made of PBMCs or a T cell subset sorted from them (not recorded which). The rearrangement joins TRBV9 to TRBJ2-7, with 9 bases matching TRBD2. This receptor was obtained from an adult woman who had mild COVID-19 (a few samples of this study predate the infection). Cell type and time point are not known. CDR3 DNA: TGTGCCAGCAGCGTAGCCCCAGCGGGGGGCTACGAGCAGTACTTC. Its protein is CASSVAPAGGYEQYF.